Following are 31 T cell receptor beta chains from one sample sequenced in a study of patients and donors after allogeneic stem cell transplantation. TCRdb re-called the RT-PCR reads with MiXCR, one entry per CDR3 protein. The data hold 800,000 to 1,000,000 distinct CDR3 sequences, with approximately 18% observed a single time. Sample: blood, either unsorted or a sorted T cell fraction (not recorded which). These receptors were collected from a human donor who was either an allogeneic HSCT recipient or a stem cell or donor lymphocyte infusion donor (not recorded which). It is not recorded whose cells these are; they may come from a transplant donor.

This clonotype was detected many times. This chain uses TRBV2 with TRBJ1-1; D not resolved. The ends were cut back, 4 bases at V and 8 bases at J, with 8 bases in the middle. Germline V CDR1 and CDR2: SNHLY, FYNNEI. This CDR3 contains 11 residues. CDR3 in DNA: TGTGCCAGCAGTGTATACTACGAAGCTTTCTTT. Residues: CASSVYYEAFF.

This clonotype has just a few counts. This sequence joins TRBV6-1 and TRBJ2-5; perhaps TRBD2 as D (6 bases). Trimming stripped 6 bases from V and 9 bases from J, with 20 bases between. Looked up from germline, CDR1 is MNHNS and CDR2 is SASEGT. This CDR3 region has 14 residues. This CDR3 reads CASRSSWRAEPQYF. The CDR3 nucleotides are TGTGCCAGCAGGTCCTCCTGGAGGGCTGAGCCCCAGTACTTC.

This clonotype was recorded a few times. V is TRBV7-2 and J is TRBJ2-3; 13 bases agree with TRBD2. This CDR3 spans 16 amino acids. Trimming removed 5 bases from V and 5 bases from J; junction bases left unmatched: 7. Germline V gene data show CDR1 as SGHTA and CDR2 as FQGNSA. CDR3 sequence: CASSQGLAGDGDTQYF. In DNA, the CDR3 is TGTGCCAGCAGCCAAGGACTAGCGGGGGATGGAGATACGCAGTATTTT.

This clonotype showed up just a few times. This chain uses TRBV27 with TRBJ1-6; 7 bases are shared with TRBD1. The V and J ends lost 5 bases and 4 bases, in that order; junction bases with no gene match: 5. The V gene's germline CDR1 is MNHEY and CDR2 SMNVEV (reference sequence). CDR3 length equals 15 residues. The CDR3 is CASSGRQGYNSPLHF. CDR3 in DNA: TGTGCCAGCAGTGGGAGACAGGGTTATAATTCACCCCTCCACTTT.

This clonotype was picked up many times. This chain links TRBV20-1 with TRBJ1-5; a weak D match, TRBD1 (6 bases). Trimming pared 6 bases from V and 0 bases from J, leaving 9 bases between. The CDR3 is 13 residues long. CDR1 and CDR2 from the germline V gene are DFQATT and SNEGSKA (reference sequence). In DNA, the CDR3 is TGCAGTGCGACCAGGGGTAGCAATCAGCCCCAGCATTTT. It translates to CSATRGSNQPQHF.

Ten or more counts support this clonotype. Here the CDR3 reads CAWRSLSYEQYF. CDR3 sequence (DNA): TGTGCCTGGAGGAGTCTTTCCTACGAGCAGTACTTC. This chain joins TRBV30 and TRBJ2-7; D gene ambiguous. The CDR3 runs to 12 residues. V lost 3 bases to trimming and J lost 1 base, with 7 bases between them. From germline, CDR1 is GTSNPN and CDR2 SVGIG (reference sequence).

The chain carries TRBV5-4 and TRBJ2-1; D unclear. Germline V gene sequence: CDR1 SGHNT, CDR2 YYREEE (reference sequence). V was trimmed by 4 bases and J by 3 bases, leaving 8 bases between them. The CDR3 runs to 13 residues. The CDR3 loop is CASSKEYYNEQFF. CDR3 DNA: TGTGCCAGCAGCAAGGAGTACTACAATGAGCAGTTCTTC.

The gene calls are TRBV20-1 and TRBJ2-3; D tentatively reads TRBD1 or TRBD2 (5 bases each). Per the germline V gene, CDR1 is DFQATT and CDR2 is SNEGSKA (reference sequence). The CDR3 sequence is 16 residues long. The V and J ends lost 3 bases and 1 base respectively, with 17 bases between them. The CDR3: CSASPGAVYGTDTQYF. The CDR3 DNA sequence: TGCAGTGCTAGCCCCGGGGCGGTGTATGGCACAGATACGCAGTATTTT.

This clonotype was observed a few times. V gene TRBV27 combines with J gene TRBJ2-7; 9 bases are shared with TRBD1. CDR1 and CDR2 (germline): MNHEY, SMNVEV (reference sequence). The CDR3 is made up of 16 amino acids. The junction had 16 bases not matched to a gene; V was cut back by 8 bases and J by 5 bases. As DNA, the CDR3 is TGTGCCAGCGACCATGGGACAGGGAAGGACTTTAACGAGCAGTACTTC. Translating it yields CASDHGTGKDFNEQYF.

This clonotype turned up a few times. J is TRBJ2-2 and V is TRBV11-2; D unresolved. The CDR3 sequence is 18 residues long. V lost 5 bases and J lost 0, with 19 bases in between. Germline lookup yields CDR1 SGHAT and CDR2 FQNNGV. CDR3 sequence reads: CASSLRLGFAANTGELFF. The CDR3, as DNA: TGTGCCAGCAGCCTCCGGTTGGGGTTTGCGGCGAACACCGGGGAGCTGTTTTTT.

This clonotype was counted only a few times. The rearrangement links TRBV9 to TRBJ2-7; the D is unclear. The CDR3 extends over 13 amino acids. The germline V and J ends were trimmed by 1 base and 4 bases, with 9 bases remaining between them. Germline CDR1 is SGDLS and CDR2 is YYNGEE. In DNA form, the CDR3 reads TGTGCCAGCAGCGTAAGTGACACTTACGAGCAGTACTTC. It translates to CASSVSDTYEQYF.

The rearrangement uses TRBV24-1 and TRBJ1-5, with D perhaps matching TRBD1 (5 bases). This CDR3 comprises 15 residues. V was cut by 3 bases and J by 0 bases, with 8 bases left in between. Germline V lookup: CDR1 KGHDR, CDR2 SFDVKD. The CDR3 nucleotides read TGTGCCACCAGTGATGCCAGGGTTAGCAATCAGCCCCAGCATTTT. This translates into CATSDARVSNQPQHF.

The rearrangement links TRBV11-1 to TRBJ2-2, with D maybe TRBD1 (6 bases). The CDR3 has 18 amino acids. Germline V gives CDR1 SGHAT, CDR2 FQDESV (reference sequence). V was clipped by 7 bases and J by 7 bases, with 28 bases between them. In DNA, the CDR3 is TGTGCCAGCACCGTAGACTACAGGGACGCTCGATTAGTCGGGGAGCTGTTTTTT. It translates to CASTVDYRDARLVGELFF. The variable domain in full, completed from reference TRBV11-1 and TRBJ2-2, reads EAEVAQSPRYKITEKSQAVAFWCDPISGHATLYWYRQILGQGPELLVQFQDESVVDDSQLPKDRFSAERLKGVDSTLKIQPAELGDSAMYLCASTVDYRDARLVGELFFGEGSRLTVL.

Here the CDR3 reads CASSPDSGRGNTGELFF. CDR3 bases: TGCGCCAGCAGCCCCGACAGCGGGAGAGGAAACACCGGGGAGCTGTTTTTT. The rearrangement links TRBV5-1 to TRBJ2-2, with TRBD2 matching 8 bases. CDR3 size: 17 residues. Germline V CDR1 and CDR2: SGHRS, YFSETQ. J was trimmed by 2 bases and V by 4 bases; bases with no gene match: 10.

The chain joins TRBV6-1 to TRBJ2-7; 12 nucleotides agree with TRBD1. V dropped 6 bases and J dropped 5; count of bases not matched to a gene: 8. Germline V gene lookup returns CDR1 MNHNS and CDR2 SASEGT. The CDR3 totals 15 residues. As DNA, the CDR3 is TGTGCCAGCAGGGCCCCGGGACAGGGGGCGAACGAGCAGTACTTC. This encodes CASRAPGQGANEQYF.

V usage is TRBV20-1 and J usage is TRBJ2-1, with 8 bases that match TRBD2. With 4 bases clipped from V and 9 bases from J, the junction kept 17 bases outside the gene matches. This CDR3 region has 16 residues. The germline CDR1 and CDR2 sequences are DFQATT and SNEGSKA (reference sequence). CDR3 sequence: CSAMLRTSNRASEQFF. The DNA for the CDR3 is TGCAGTGCTATGCTCCGGACTAGCAATCGGGCCAGTGAGCAGTTCTTC.

This CDR3 reads CAGIRDNSYEQYF. The CDR3 DNA is TGCGCCGGAATCCGGGACAACTCCTACGAGCAGTACTTC. V is TRBV10-2 and J is TRBJ2-7; TRBD1 is a possible D gene (6 bases). V shed 11 bases and J shed 0 bases, with 14 bases lying between them. The CDR3 loop spans 13 amino acids. CDR1 is WSHSY and CDR2 is SAAADI in the germline V gene.

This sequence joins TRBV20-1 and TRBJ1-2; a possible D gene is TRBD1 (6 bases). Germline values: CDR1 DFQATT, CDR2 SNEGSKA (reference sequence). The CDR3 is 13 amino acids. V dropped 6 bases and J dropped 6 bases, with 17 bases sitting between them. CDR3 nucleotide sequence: TGCAGTGCCTTGGGAGGGGGTCAAAATGGCTACACCTTC. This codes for CSALGGGQNGYTF.

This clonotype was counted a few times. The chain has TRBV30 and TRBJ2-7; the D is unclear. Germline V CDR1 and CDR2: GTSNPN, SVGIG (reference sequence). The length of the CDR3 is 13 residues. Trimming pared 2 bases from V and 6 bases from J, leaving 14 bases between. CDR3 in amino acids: CAWSPTVGAEQYF. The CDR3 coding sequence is TGTGCCTGGAGTCCCACCGTCGGAGCCGAGCAGTACTTC.

The chain's CDR3 is CATSKRGGLETQYF. As DNA, the CDR3 is TGTGCCACCAGCAAGCGGGGGGGCCTCGAGACCCAGTACTTC. The chain combines TRBV15 with TRBJ2-5, with TRBD2 identical over 10 bases. Trimming took 4 bases from V and 5 from J; bases not matched to a gene: 4. The CDR3 is 14 amino acids. The germline V gene has CDR1 LNHNV and CDR2 YYDKDF (reference sequence).

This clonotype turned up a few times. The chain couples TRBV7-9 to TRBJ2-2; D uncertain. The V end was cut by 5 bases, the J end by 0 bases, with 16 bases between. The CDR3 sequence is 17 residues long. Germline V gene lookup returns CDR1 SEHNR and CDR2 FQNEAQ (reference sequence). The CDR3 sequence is CASSPTSLSSNTGELFF. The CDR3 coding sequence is TGTGCCAGCAGCCCGACCTCGCTATCCTCGAACACCGGGGAGCTGTTTTTT.

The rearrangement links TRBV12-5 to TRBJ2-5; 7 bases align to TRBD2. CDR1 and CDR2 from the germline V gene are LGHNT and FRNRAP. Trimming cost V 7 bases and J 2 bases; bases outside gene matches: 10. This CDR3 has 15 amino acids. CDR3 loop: CASDNCGGDQETQYF. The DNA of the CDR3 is TGTGCTAGTGACAATTGTGGGGGGGATCAAGAGACCCAGTACTTC.

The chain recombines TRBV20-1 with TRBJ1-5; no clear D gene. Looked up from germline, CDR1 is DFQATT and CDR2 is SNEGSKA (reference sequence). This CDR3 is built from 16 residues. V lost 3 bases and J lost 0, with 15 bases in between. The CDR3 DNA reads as TGCAGTGCTAGTAAATCCCCCGGAAGTAGCAATCAGCCCCAGCATTTT. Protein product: CSASKSPGSSNQPQHF.

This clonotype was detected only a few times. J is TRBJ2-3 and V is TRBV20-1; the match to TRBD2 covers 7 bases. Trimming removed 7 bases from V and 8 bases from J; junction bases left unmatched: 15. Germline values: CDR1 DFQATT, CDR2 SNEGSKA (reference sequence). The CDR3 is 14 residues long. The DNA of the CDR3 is TGCAGTGTCCCGCCGGGACTACCCTCGGGTACGCAGTATTTT. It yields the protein CSVPPGLPSGTQYF.

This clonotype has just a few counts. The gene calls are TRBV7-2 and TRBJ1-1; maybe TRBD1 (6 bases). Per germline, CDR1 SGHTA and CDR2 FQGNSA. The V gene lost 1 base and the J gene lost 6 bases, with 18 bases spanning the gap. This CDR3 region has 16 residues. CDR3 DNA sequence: TGTGCCAGCAGCTTAGGGATGGGACAACTAACTGCTGAAGCTTTCTTT. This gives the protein CASSLGMGQLTAEAFF. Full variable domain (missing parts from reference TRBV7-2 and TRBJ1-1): GAGVSQSPSNKVTEKGKDVELRCDPISGHTALYWYRQSLGQGLEFLIYFQGNSAPDKSGLPSDRFSAERTGGSVSTLTIQRTQQEDSAVYLCASSLGMGQLTAEAFFGQGTRLTVV.

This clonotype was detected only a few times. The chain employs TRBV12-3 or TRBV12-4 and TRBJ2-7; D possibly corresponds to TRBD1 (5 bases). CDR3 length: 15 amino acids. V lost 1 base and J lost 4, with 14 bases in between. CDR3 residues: CASSLEAGSYYEQYF. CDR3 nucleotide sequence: TGTGCCAGCAGTTTAGAGGCAGGGTCCTATTACGAGCAGTACTTC.

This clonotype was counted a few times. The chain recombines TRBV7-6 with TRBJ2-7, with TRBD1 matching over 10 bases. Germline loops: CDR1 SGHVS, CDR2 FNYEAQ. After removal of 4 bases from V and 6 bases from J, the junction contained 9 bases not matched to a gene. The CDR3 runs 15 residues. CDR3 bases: TGTGCCAGCAGCTACAAAGACAGGGGGCTAGGCGAGCAGTACTTC. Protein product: CASSYKDRGLGEQYF. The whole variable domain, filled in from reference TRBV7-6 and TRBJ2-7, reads GAGVSQSPRYKVTKRGQDVALRCDPISGHVSLYWYRQALGQGPEFLTYFNYEAQQDKSGLPNDRFSAERPEGSISTLTIQRTEQRDSAMYRCASSYKDRGLGEQYFGPGTRLTVT.

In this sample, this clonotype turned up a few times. The CDR3 loop reads CSARDRMGDTEAFF. CDR3 bases: TGCAGCGCTAGGGACAGGATGGGGGACACTGAAGCTTTCTTT. The chain carries TRBV29-1 and TRBJ1-1, with TRBD1 identical over 8 bases. The CDR3 spans 14 residues. J lost 3 bases, V lost 7 bases, and 10 bases had no gene match. Germline V gene data show CDR1 as SQVTM and CDR2 as ANQGSEA.

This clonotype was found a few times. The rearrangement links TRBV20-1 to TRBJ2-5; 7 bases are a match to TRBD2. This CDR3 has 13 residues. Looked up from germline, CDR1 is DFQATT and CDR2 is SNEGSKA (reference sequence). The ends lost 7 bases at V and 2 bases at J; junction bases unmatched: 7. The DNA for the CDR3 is TGCAGTGTAGAAGCGGGGAAACAAGAGACCCAGTACTTC. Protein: CSVEAGKQETQYF.

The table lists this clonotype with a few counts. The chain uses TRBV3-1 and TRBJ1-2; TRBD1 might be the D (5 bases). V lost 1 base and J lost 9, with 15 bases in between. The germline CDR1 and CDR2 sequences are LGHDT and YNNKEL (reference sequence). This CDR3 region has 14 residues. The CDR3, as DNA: TGTGCCAGCAGCCAAGTCGGGGGAGACATCAGCTACACCTTC. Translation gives CASSQVGGDISYTF.

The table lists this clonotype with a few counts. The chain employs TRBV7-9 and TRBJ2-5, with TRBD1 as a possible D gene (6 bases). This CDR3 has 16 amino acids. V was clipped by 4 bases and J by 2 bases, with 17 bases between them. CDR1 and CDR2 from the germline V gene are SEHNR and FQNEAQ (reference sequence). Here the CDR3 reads CASSSPSQGYQETQYF. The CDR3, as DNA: TGTGCCAGCAGCTCTCCCTCTCAGGGGTATCAAGAGACCCAGTACTTC.